The 30 T cell receptor beta chains below all came from one sample that was sequenced in a study of Graves' ophthalmopathy and Graves' hyperthyroidism. TCR beta CDR3 amplification used RNA transcripts. The library came from an HTBI-primed first-round RT-PCR and a second-round multiplex PCR. TCRdb used MiXCR to reprocess the multiplex PCR reads, holding one entry per CDR3 protein. The table records about 380,000 distinct CDR3 sequences, about 16% of them present only once. Specimen: peripheral blood. Receptors originate from a woman between 18 and 29 years old with stable Graves' hyperthyroidism.

There are a few counts of this clonotype. The V gene is TRBV5-1, the J gene TRBJ2-7, with 9 positions matching TRBD2. The V gene end was trimmed by 4 bases and the J gene end by 7 bases; junction bases not matched to a gene: 21. Germline values: CDR1 SGHRS, CDR2 YFSETQ. CDR3 size: 18 residues. CDR3 residues: CASSPGPTGGLAVREQYF. As DNA, the CDR3 is TGCGCCAGCAGCCCAGGTCCGACGGGGGGACTAGCAGTGAGGGAGCAGTACTTC. The complete variable domain, with remaining parts taken from reference TRBV5-1 and TRBJ2-7, reads KAGVTQTPRYLIKTRGQQVTLSCSPISGHRSVSWYQQTPGQGLQFLFEYFSETQRNKGNFPGRFSGRQFSNSRSEMNVSTLELGDSALYLCASSPGPTGGLAVREQYFGPGTRLTVT.

This clonotype has ten or more counts. The V gene is TRBV6-2 or TRBV6-3, the J gene TRBJ1-5; D is perhaps TRBD1 (6 bases). The CDR3 runs 15 residues. CDR1 and CDR2 (germline): MNHEY, SVGEGT. Trimming pared 3 bases from V and 7 bases from J, leaving 16 bases between. The CDR3 spells CASSYGGGGGQPQHF. CDR3 nucleotide sequence: TGTGCCAGCAGTTATGGCGGAGGGGGAGGGCAGCCCCAGCATTTT.

The genes are TRBV19 and TRBJ1-5; D is ambiguous. Germline loops: CDR1 LNHDA, CDR2 SQIVND (reference sequence). The V and J ends lost 3 bases and 3 bases respectively, with 12 bases between them. The CDR3 sequence is 15 residues long. In DNA form, the CDR3 reads TGTGCCAGTAGTATCCAACAGATTAACAATCAGCCCCAGCATTTT. The encoded protein is CASSIQQINNQPQHF.

This clonotype occurred a few times. The chain joins TRBV19 to TRBJ1-1; D possibly corresponds to TRBD1 (5 bases). The CDR3 loop spans 14 amino acids. Germline CDR1 reads LNHDA; CDR2 reads SQIVND (reference sequence). V dropped 2 bases and J dropped 9 bases, with 16 bases sitting between them. The CDR3 loop is CASSISRDGPQAFF. The CDR3, as DNA: TGTGCCAGTAGTATATCACGGGACGGTCCCCAAGCTTTCTTT. Drawing the rest from reference TRBV19 and TRBJ1-1, the complete variable domain is DGGITQSPKYLFRKEGQNVTLSCEQNLNHDAMYWYRQDPGQGLRLIYYSQIVNDFQKGDIAEGYSVSREKKESFPLTVTSAQKNPTAFYLCASSISRDGPQAFFGQGTRLTVV.

The J gene is TRBJ2-5, the V gene TRBV11-2; the D gene is possibly TRBD2 (5 bases). CDR3 length equals 14 residues. V was pared by 0 bases and J by 6 bases, with 11 bases between. The germline gives CDR1 SGHAT, CDR2 FQNNGV. CDR3 in amino acids: CASSLEEVTKTQYF. As DNA, the CDR3 is TGTGCCAGCAGCTTAGAGGAGGTTACGAAGACCCAGTACTTC.

This clonotype was seen ten or more times. The chain uses TRBV12-3 or TRBV12-4 and TRBJ2-5; 10 nucleotides match TRBD1. Trimming cost V 5 bases and J 6 bases; bases outside gene matches: 9. This CDR3 has 15 residues. The CDR3 reads CASSQKTGGFQTQYF. The DNA for the CDR3 is TGTGCCAGCAGTCAAAAGACAGGGGGCTTTCAGACCCAGTACTTC.

This clonotype was seen ten or more times. This may stem from a read error, because a much larger clone lies one nucleotide away. Because it lacks the conserved phenylalanine or tryptophan at the end, this CDR3 is likely a read error. V gene TRBV6-1 combines with J gene TRBJ1-2, with TRBD1 as a possible D gene (5 bases). This CDR3 spans 13 amino acids. The V end was cut by 5 bases, the J end by 3 bases, with 10 bases between. CDR1 is MNHNS, CDR2 SASEGT, per germline. CDR3 coding DNA: TGTGCCAGCAGTAAGACAGCCTACTATGGCTACACCCTC. Its protein product is CASSKTAYYGYTL.

This clonotype was picked up many times. The rearrangement links TRBV6-4 to TRBJ2-7, with 7 positions matching TRBD2. This CDR3 is built from 12 residues. Germline V gives CDR1 MRHNA, CDR2 SNTAGT. Germline trimming cut 11 bases from V and 0 bases from J; bases unmatched to any gene: 4. CDR3 sequence: CAHTGGSYEQYF. CDR3 DNA sequence: TGTGCCCACACGGGGGGCTCCTACGAGCAGTACTTC.

The table lists this clonotype with many counts. This chain joins TRBV7-2 and TRBJ1-2; no definite D call. In germline, CDR1 is SGHTA, CDR2 FQGNSA. V lost 0 bases, J lost 6 bases, and 14 bases lay in between. The CDR3 totals 15 residues. The CDR3 reads CASSLALGSFDGYTF. In DNA form, the CDR3 reads TGTGCCAGCAGCTTAGCGCTGGGTTCCTTTGATGGCTACACCTTC.

The table lists this clonotype with many counts. One base away lies a much larger clone, so this may be a sequencing read error. This chain links TRBV24-1 with TRBJ1-1, with D unresolved. The CDR3 runs to 13 residues. Germline CDR1 KGHDR, CDR2 SFDVKD. DNA of the CDR3: TGTGCCACCAGGGCTGGCTACAACACTGAAGCTTCCTTT. It translates to CATRAGYNTEASF.

In its sample, this clonotype was seen many times. V and J are TRBV6-2 or TRBV6-3 and TRBJ1-1, with D possibly matching TRBD1 (5 bases). CDR3 length: 15 residues. V was cut by 0 bases and J by 2 bases, with 10 bases left in between. Germline CDR1 MNHEY, CDR2 SVGEGT. The CDR3 reads CASSYSRGRNTEAFF. CDR3 nucleotides: TGTGCCAGCAGTTACTCACGGGGCCGAAACACTGAAGCTTTCTTT.

The sample holds many counts of this clonotype. The rearrangement uses TRBV12-3 or TRBV12-4 and TRBJ1-1, with a tentative D call TRBD1 (6 bases). V lost 8 bases and J 5 bases, leaving 18 bases between the germline ends. The CDR3 sequence is 14 residues long. The chain's CDR3 is CASWGGAIGTEAFF. The CDR3 region has the DNA TGTGCCAGCTGGGGGGGGGCGATTGGTACTGAAGCTTTCTTT.

This clonotype was observed many times. V and J are TRBV6-2 or TRBV6-3 and TRBJ1-2, with 7 bases fitting TRBD1. The junction had 7 bases not matched to a gene; V was cut back by 2 bases and J by 4 bases. This CDR3 has 15 amino acids. In germline, CDR1 is MNHEY, CDR2 SVGEGT. The CDR3 region is CASSYARGGIYGYTF. CDR3 DNA sequence: TGTGCCAGCAGTTACGCGCGAGGGGGCATCTATGGCTACACCTTC.

The sample holds many counts of this clonotype. This sequence joins TRBV28 and TRBJ1-5; 9 bases are a match to TRBD1. CDR1 is MDHEN and CDR2 is SYDVKM in the germline V gene. The CDR3 has 14 residues. With 8 bases clipped from V and 5 bases from J, the junction kept 7 bases outside the gene matches. The DNA of the CDR3 is TGTGCCAGCGGGCGGACAGGGGAGGATCAGCCCCAGCATTTT. Its translation: CASGRTGEDQPQHF.

At least ten counts were recorded for this clonotype. The chain combines TRBV20-1 with TRBJ1-5; D uncertain. This CDR3 contains 15 residues. Germline CDR1 is DFQATT and CDR2 is SNEGSKA (reference sequence). V shed 3 bases and J shed 0 bases, with 12 bases lying between them. In DNA, the CDR3 is TGCAGTGCTAGGTCAAGTACAGATAGCAATCAGCCCCAGCATTTT. Its protein product is CSARSSTDSNQPQHF.

Many counts were recorded for this clonotype. This chain links TRBV19 with TRBJ2-2; TRBD1 or TRBD2 may be the D gene (5 bases each). Trimming pared 7 bases from V and 4 bases from J, leaving 16 bases between. CDR1 LNHDA and CDR2 SQIVND come from the germline V gene (reference sequence). The CDR3 is 15 amino acids. Written as DNA, the CDR3 is TGTGCCAGTATAGGGACCCCCGCTTTCACCGGGGAGCTGTTTTTT. Its translation is CASIGTPAFTGELFF.

This clonotype was seen ten or more times. The rearrangement uses TRBV11-2 and TRBJ1-1, with unresolved D. The CDR3 extends over 16 amino acids. V gave up 3 bases and J gave up 0 bases, with 14 bases separating them. Germline V gene data show CDR1 as SGHAT and CDR2 as FQNNGV. In DNA, the CDR3 is TGTGCCAGCAGCTTTGGTGGAGGATACATGAACACTGAAGCTTTCTTT. Protein: CASSFGGGYMNTEAFF.

There are many counts of this clonotype. The rearrangement joins TRBV12-3 or TRBV12-4 to TRBJ1-1, with a weak D call TRBD1 (5 bases). The germline V and J ends were trimmed by 5 bases and 4 bases, with 11 bases remaining between them. CDR3 length equals 13 residues. DNA of the CDR3: TGTGCCAGCAGTCCTCAGGGTGGCACTGAAGCTTTCTTT. This gives the protein CASSPQGGTEAFF.

This clonotype has at least ten counts. The chain uses TRBV12-3 or TRBV12-4 and TRBJ1-2, with 10 bases matching TRBD1. The CDR3 has 14 residues. V lost 7 bases to trimming and J lost 4 bases; unmatched junction nucleotides: 6. The DNA of the CDR3 is TGTGCCAGCACCGAGTGGACAGGGGGCTATGGCTACACCTTC. Residues: CASTEWTGGYGYTF.

This clonotype was picked up many times. The V and J genes are TRBV7-9 and TRBJ2-7, with D uncertain. This CDR3 is built from 14 residues. Deletions cut 0 bases from V and 1 base from J, with 7 bases between. Germline V CDR1 and CDR2: SEHNR, FQNEAQ (reference sequence). CDR3 DNA sequence: TGTGCCAGCAGCTTAGCGGCCAGTTCCTACGAGCAGTACTTC. This encodes CASSLAASSYEQYF. Full variable domain (remainder filled in from reference TRBV7-9 and TRBJ2-7): DTGVSQNPRHKITKRGQNVTFRCDPISEHNRLYWYRQTLGQGPEFLTYFQNEAQLEKSRLLSDRFSAERPKGSFSTLEIQRTEQGDSAMYLCASSLAASSYEQYFGPGTRLTVT.

This clonotype was counted many times. The chain links TRBV7-2 to TRBJ2-5, with 8 bases aligning to TRBD1. The CDR3 sequence is 15 residues long. Germline CDR1 and CDR2: SGHTA and FQGNSA. J was trimmed by 5 bases and V by 5 bases; bases with no gene match: 10. The CDR3: CASSLDRGRHETQYF. In DNA, the CDR3 is TGTGCCAGCAGCCTAGACAGGGGTAGGCACGAGACCCAGTACTTC.

This clonotype was observed many times. The chain uses TRBV12-3 or TRBV12-4 and TRBJ1-2; possible D gene TRBD1, 6 bases. There are 13 residues in the CDR3. Trimming removed 6 bases at V and 6 bases at J, with 14 bases between. CDR3 region: CASRTTGVDGYTF. Written as DNA, the CDR3 is TGTGCCAGCAGGACGACAGGTGTCGATGGCTACACCTTC.

This clonotype was seen ten or more times. The J gene is TRBJ2-7, the V gene TRBV12-3 or TRBV12-4; D not certain. Trimming pared 5 bases from V and 3 bases from J, leaving 11 bases between. The CDR3 is made up of 13 amino acids. The CDR3 protein is CASSQRHLYEQYF. CDR3 sequence (DNA): TGTGCCAGCAGTCAAAGACACCTCTACGAGCAGTACTTC.

There are many counts of this clonotype. The chain links TRBV7-2 to TRBJ2-7; D uncertain. V was clipped by 1 base and J by 2 bases, with 6 bases between them. The CDR3 has 13 residues. Germline V CDR1 and CDR2: SGHTA, FQGNSA. As DNA, the CDR3 is TGTGCCAGCAGCTTAGAACGGACCTACGAGCAGTACTTC. Translating it yields CASSLERTYEQYF.

The table lists this clonotype with many counts. The chain joins TRBV2 to TRBJ1-1; 7 nucleotides line up with TRBD1. Germline lookup yields CDR1 SNHLY and CDR2 FYNNEI. The CDR3 has 14 amino acids. Trimming cost V 5 bases and J 3 bases; bases outside gene matches: 6. Written as DNA, the CDR3 is TGTGCCAGCAGTTCAGGGGGAACGGACACTGAAGCTTTCTTT. Its protein product is CASSSGGTDTEAFF.

The chain couples TRBV6-5 to TRBJ1-2; a weak D match, TRBD1 (6 bases). The CDR3 covers 14 residues. V gave up 2 bases and J gave up 3 bases, with 10 bases separating them. Germline V gene data show CDR1 as MNHEY and CDR2 as SVGAGI. For the CDR3, the DNA is TGTGCCAGCAGTTACCAGGCAGGGGACTATGGCTACACCTTC. This encodes CASSYQAGDYGYTF.

This clonotype was seen many times. J is TRBJ1-5 and V is TRBV6-6; TRBD1 agrees at 9 bases. Unmatched junction bases numbered 11, after V lost 6 bases and J lost 2 bases. Germline values: CDR1 MNHNY, CDR2 SVGAGI (reference sequence). The CDR3 spans 17 residues. CDR3 sequence: CASSTTGGAHRNQPQHF. CDR3 bases: TGTGCCAGCAGCACGACAGGGGGAGCACATCGCAATCAGCCCCAGCATTTT.

This sequence joins TRBV7-3 and TRBJ2-6; a possible D gene is TRBD2 (7 bases). The CDR3 is 17 amino acids. Trimming pared 4 bases from V and 2 bases from J, leaving 15 bases between. The germline gives CDR1 SGHTA, CDR2 FQGTGA. The CDR3 loop is CASSSPAGATGANVLTF. The CDR3 DNA reads TGTGCCAGCAGCTCCCCCGCGGGGGCGACTGGGGCCAACGTCCTGACTTTC. Looking up the rest from reference TRBV7-3 and TRBJ2-6 gives the full variable domain: GAGVSQTPSNKVTEKGKYVELRCDPISGHTALYWYRQSLGQGPEFLIYFQGTGAADDSGLPNDRFFAVRPEGSVSTLKIQRTERGDSAVYLCASSSPAGATGANVLTFGAGSRLTVL.

The chain has TRBV18 and TRBJ1-6; 7 positions match TRBD1. Germline CDR1 is KGHSH and CDR2 is LQKENI. The length of the CDR3 is 14 residues. With 4 bases clipped from V and 5 bases from J, the junction kept 2 bases outside the gene matches. This CDR3 is CASSHTGDNSPLHF. The DNA for the CDR3 is TGTGCCAGCTCACATACAGGGGATAATTCACCCCTCCACTTT.

This clonotype appeared many times. The rearrangement uses TRBV6-5 and TRBJ1-1; D is ambiguous. The V end lost 2 bases, the J end lost 0 bases, and 13 bases lay between the germline ends. The CDR3 runs to 16 residues. Germline V gives CDR1 MNHEY, CDR2 SVGAGI. The CDR3, as DNA: TGTGCCAGCAGTTACCTTCTGGGATTAGTGAACACTGAAGCTTTCTTT. This codes for CASSYLLGLVNTEAFF.